Below are 23 T cell receptor beta chains sequenced from a single sample in a study of shared clonotypes between healthy human individuals. Generated by immunoSEQ multiplex PCR, the TCRdb table keeps only in-frame clones and is missing some. The sample includes about a million clones, around 74% seen only once; the top ten take about 1.4%. Sequencing used memory CD4+ T cells sorted from blood. The sample's subset: CD45RA-negative fraction. All receptors derive from a man younger than 35 in good health.

The gene calls are TRBV30 and TRBJ2-3; D may match TRBD1 or TRBD2 (5 bases each). The V and J ends lost 2 bases and 2 bases respectively, with 14 bases between them. Per germline, CDR1 GTSNPN and CDR2 SVGIG (reference sequence). CDR3 length: 15 amino acids. The CDR3: CAWSHPGRTTDTQYF. CDR3 nucleotide sequence: TGTGCCTGGAGTCACCCGGGACGGACCACAGATACGCAGTATTTT. The full variable domain, its missing parts supplied by reference TRBV30 and TRBJ2-3, is SQTIHQWPATLVQPVGSPLSLECTVEGTSNPNLYWYRQAAGRGLQLLFYSVGIGQISSEVPQNLSASRPQDRQFILSSKKLLLSDSGFYLCAWSHPGRTTDTQYFGPGTRLTVL.

Only a few counts were recorded for this clone. The chain has TRBV4-1 and TRBJ1-5; weak D call: TRBD1 (6 bases). The germline gives CDR1 MGHRA, CDR2 YSYEKL. V lost 2 bases to trimming and J lost 3 bases, with 11 bases between them. The CDR3 consists of 15 residues. The CDR3 sequence: CASSQLQGFNQPQHF. In nucleotides, the CDR3 is TGCGCCAGCAGCCAACTACAGGGATTCAATCAGCCCCAGCATTTT.

The chain couples TRBV2 to TRBJ1-6; D perhaps matches TRBD1 (5 bases). Germline CDR1 SNHLY, CDR2 FYNNEI. V gave up 11 bases and J gave up 6 bases, with 14 bases separating them. This CDR3 contains 13 residues. CDR3 coding DNA: TGTGCCGGGGGGGTAGGGTTTAATTCACCCCTCCACTTT. Its protein is CAGGVGFNSPLHF.

The chain recombines TRBV6-5 with TRBJ2-5; tentatively, D is TRBD2 (6 bases). Germline CDR1 reads MNHEY; CDR2 reads SVGAGI. The germline V and J ends were trimmed by 6 bases and 1 base, with 9 bases remaining between them. The CDR3 consists of 13 residues. In DNA form, the CDR3 reads TGTGCCAGCAGGGACTACTCCCAAGAGACCCAGTACTTC. This codes for CASRDYSQETQYF.

V is TRBV5-1 and J is TRBJ1-1, with TRBD1 matching 7 bases. Germline lookup yields CDR1 SGHRS and CDR2 YFSETQ. The CDR3 is 13 amino acids. Losses at the gene ends were 4 bases for V and 1 base for J; bases not matched to a gene: 1. The CDR3 spells CASSRQGNTEAFF. The DNA of the CDR3 is TGCGCCAGCAGCCGACAGGGGAACACTGAAGCTTTCTTT.

The chain recombines TRBV5-1 with TRBJ1-1; maybe TRBD1 (6 bases). This CDR3 spans 14 amino acids. The V and J ends lost 6 bases and 1 base respectively, with 13 bases between them. The germline V gene encodes CDR1 SGHRS and CDR2 YFSETQ. The DNA for the CDR3 is TGCGCCAGCAAGAGGGAACAGGGGAACACTGAAGCTTTCTTT. It is translated as CASKREQGNTEAFF.

The CDR3 here is CASTTGQYNQPQHF. The CDR3 DNA follows: TGTGCCAGCACCACGGGACAGTACAATCAGCCCCAGCATTTT. V and J are TRBV28 and TRBJ1-5, with 7 bases lining up with TRBD1. Germline CDR1 MDHEN, CDR2 SYDVKM. The CDR3 consists of 14 residues. V trimming: 7 bases; J trimming: 3 bases; junction bases outside the gene matches: 6.

This chain joins TRBV7-6 and TRBJ1-2, with TRBD1 as a possible D gene (6 bases). The length of the CDR3 is 14 residues. The ends were cut back, 1 base at V and 8 bases at J, with 14 bases in the middle. Germline V CDR1 and CDR2: SGHVS, FNYEAQ. The CDR3 spells CASSLVTSGAGYTF. CDR3 bases: TGTGCCAGCAGCTTAGTAACATCAGGGGCCGGCTACACCTTC.

The chain is built from TRBV6-5 and TRBJ2-1, with a tentative D call TRBD1 (6 bases). Per the germline V gene, CDR1 is MNHEY and CDR2 is SVGAGI. This CDR3 is 14 amino acids long. With 5 bases removed from V and 1 base from J, the gap between germline ends came to 9 bases. The CDR3 nucleotides are TGTGCCAGCAGTGGACAGCTATCCTACAATGAGCAGTTCTTC. Translating it yields CASSGQLSYNEQFF.

V gene TRBV19 combines with J gene TRBJ1-2, with D possibly TRBD1 on 5 matching bases. The germline V and J ends were trimmed by 3 bases and 1 base, with 12 bases remaining between them. This CDR3 contains 15 residues. Germline V lookup: CDR1 LNHDA, CDR2 SQIVND (reference sequence). This chain's CDR3 is CASSIERTLNYGYTF. The CDR3 DNA reads TGTGCCAGTAGTATTGAAAGGACACTTAACTATGGCTACACCTTC.

The chain employs TRBV5-1 and TRBJ2-7; 7 bases align to TRBD2. The CDR3 is 14 residues long. Losses at the gene ends were 10 bases for V and 4 bases for J; bases not matched to a gene: 14. Per the germline V gene, CDR1 is SGHRS and CDR2 is YFSETQ. CDR3 amino acids: CASQLGGGSYEQYF. The CDR3 DNA follows: TGCGCCTCCCAATTGGGGGGGGGTAGTTACGAGCAGTACTTC.

In regard to this clone: A much larger clone differs by one base, so this may be a read error. The sample carries other DNA sequences with the same CDR3. The J gene is TRBJ2-3, the V gene TRBV7-2; D is undetermined. CDR1 is SGHTA and CDR2 is FQGNSA in the germline V gene. The ends were cut back, 5 bases at V and 2 bases at J, with 5 bases in the middle. This CDR3 is built from 12 residues. CDR3 loop: CASSLYTDTQYF. In nucleotides, the CDR3 is TGTGCCAGCAGCCTCTACACAGATACGCAGTATTTT.

This clone has only a few counts. The V call is TRBV27, the J call TRBJ1-6; D is unresolved. There are 14 residues in the CDR3. The ends were cut back, 5 bases at V and 7 bases at J, with 12 bases in the middle. Germline V gives CDR1 MNHEY, CDR2 SMNVEV (reference sequence). In DNA form, the CDR3 reads TGTGCCAGCAGTGCTGATAGGGCCAATTCACCCCTCCACTTT. This gives the protein CASSADRANSPLHF.

About this clone: Other DNA sequences of this sample code for an identical CDR3. The chain is built from TRBV9 and TRBJ2-1; D unresolved. The V end lost 0 bases, the J end lost 5 bases, and 3 bases lay between the germline ends. The CDR3 runs to 12 residues. The germline gives CDR1 SGDLS, CDR2 YYNGEE. Here the CDR3 DNA reads TGTGCCAGCAGCGTAGGAAACAATGAGCAGTTCTTC. Protein: CASSVGNNEQFF.

This chain joins TRBV7-2 and TRBJ2-7, with 10 bases fitting TRBD1. The V gene's germline CDR1 is SGHTA and CDR2 FQGNSA. V lost 1 base, J lost 3 bases, and 0 bases stayed unmatched. This CDR3 comprises 14 residues. This chain's CDR3 is CASSLGDRGYEQYF. CDR3 coding DNA: TGTGCCAGCAGCTTAGGGGACAGGGGCTACGAGCAGTACTTC.

V usage is TRBV28 and J usage is TRBJ2-2; no reliable D call. V was clipped by 8 bases and J by 3 bases, with 10 bases between them. The germline V gene encodes CDR1 MDHEN and CDR2 SYDVKM. The CDR3 covers 13 residues. The CDR3 reads CASGHADTGELFF. The CDR3 bases are TGTGCCAGCGGCCACGCGGACACCGGGGAGCTGTTTTTT.

J is TRBJ2-1 and V is TRBV14, with a possible D match to TRBD2 (6 bases). This CDR3 has 15 residues. Trimming shortened V by 6 bases and J by 8 bases, and 20 bases separated the two germline ends. Germline lookup yields CDR1 SGHDN and CDR2 FVKESK. The chain's CDR3 is CASRGGLSDFHEQFF. Written as DNA, the CDR3 is TGTGCCAGCAGGGGAGGACTCTCCGATTTCCATGAGCAGTTCTTC.

V usage is TRBV5-4 and J usage is TRBJ1-2, with 11 bases lining up with TRBD1. Germline V lookup: CDR1 SGHNT, CDR2 YYREEE (reference sequence). The CDR3 sequence is 15 residues long. With V trimmed by 5 bases and J by 4 bases, 7 bases remained unmatched. Written as DNA, the CDR3 is TGTGCCAGCAGTCCGGACAGGGGGCGTGGCTATGGCTACACCTTC. It translates to CASSPDRGRGYGYTF.

The J gene is TRBJ1-1, the V gene TRBV19; TRBD1 is a possible D gene (6 bases). CDR1 and CDR2 (germline): LNHDA, SQIVND (reference sequence). This CDR3 is 14 amino acids long. V lost 5 bases and J 7 bases, leaving 17 bases between the germline ends. The CDR3 sequence is CASSPRGGAGEAFF. The DNA for the CDR3 is TGTGCCAGTAGTCCCCGAGGGGGGGCAGGTGAAGCTTTCTTT.

This rearrangement joins TRBV18 to TRBJ1-1; D is undetermined. The CDR3 sequence is 14 residues long. The ends were cut back, 7 bases at V and 0 bases at J, with 12 bases in the middle. Germline V CDR1 and CDR2: KGHSH, LQKENI. CDR3 coding DNA: TGTGCCAGCTTCCCAAATACAGTGAACACTGAAGCTTTCTTT. The encoded protein is CASFPNTVNTEAFF.

This chain joins TRBV7-2 and TRBJ2-7, with 11 bases fitting TRBD2. After removal of 1 base from V and 6 bases from J, the junction contained 2 bases not matched to a gene. The CDR3 length is 14 residues. Germline lookup yields CDR1 SGHTA and CDR2 FQGNSA. The CDR3 DNA is TGTGCCAGCAGCTTAGGACTAGCGGGATCCGAGCAGTACTTC. Protein product: CASSLGLAGSEQYF.

The sample holds a few counts of this clone. The chain recombines TRBV4-1 with TRBJ1-2; D not resolved. Germline V CDR1 and CDR2: MGHRA, YSYEKL. V was shortened by 4 bases and J by 4 bases, with 10 bases between the two germline ends. This CDR3 is 13 amino acids long. The CDR3 DNA sequence: TGCGCCAGCAGCCCCGACTCGGGCTATGGCTACACCTTC. Its translation is CASSPDSGYGYTF.

The rearrangement links TRBV7-9 to TRBJ1-2, with TRBD1 as a possible D gene (6 bases). V dropped 5 bases and J dropped 7 bases, with 14 bases sitting between them. The CDR3 spans 13 residues. Looked up from germline, CDR1 is SEHNR and CDR2 is FQNEAQ (reference sequence). DNA for the CDR3: TGTGCCAGCAGCCCAGGGGCCGAGGGTGGCTACACCTTC. Protein product: CASSPGAEGGYTF.